These 12 T cell receptor beta chains were sequenced from one sample in a study of T cells in Graves' hyperthyroidism and ophthalmopathy. RNA transcripts served as the template for amplifying TCR beta CDR3 regions. During a first-round RT-PCR of the TCR CDR3, the HTBI primer set was used. TCRdb redid the calling of the multiplex PCR reads with MiXCR, one entry per CDR3 protein. The repertoire consists of hundreds of thousands of distinct CDR3 sequences, with around 24% occurring once and the leading ten covering around 11%. The sequenced sample consisted of blood. Every receptor here comes from a woman in her thirties with Graves' ophthalmopathy.

This clonotype was observed a handful of times. Being one base from a much bigger clone, this may be a read error. The chain joins TRBV20-1 to TRBJ1-3; D gene unclear. Germline V gene lookup returns CDR1 DFQATT and CDR2 SNEGSKA (reference sequence). Trimming took off 7 bases at V and 8 bases at J, with 18 bases between the two ends. This CDR3 is 13 amino acids long. The CDR3, as DNA: TGCAGTGGTTCAACGGAATCCGGATACACCATATATTTT. The encoded protein is CSGSTESGYTIYF.

The chain couples TRBV18 to TRBJ2-7; D not certain. CDR1 KGHSH and CDR2 LQKENI come from the germline V gene. V was trimmed by 5 bases and J by 2 bases, leaving 19 bases between them. This CDR3 is 16 amino acids long. The CDR3 loop reads CASSATGLGTTYEQYF. CDR3 sequence (DNA): TGTGCCAGCTCAGCCACGGGTCTGGGTACTACCTACGAGCAGTACTTC.

This clonotype was recorded many times. The genes are TRBV20-1 and TRBJ1-2; 11 nucleotides line up with TRBD1. Germline loops: CDR1 DFQATT, CDR2 SNEGSKA (reference sequence). CDR3 length: 16 amino acids. The trim removed 2 bases at V and 4 bases at J, leaving 9 bases unmatched. CDR3 in amino acids: CSARRTGGASIYGYTF. The CDR3 bases are TGCAGTGCTAGAAGGACAGGGGGCGCGTCGATCTATGGCTACACCTTC.

This clonotype was recorded at least ten times. The chain couples TRBV6-1 to TRBJ2-5; D remains unclear. The CDR3 extends over 16 amino acids. Germline CDR1 MNHNS, CDR2 SASEGT. V shed 1 base and J shed 2 bases, with 14 bases lying between them. CDR3 DNA: TGTGCCAGCAGTGAAGTATGGGCGCCTCCGCAAGAGACCCAGTACTTC. Its protein product is CASSEVWAPPQETQYF.

This clonotype was picked up many times. The rearrangement links TRBV12-3 or TRBV12-4 to TRBJ1-2; 8 bases match TRBD1. The trim removed 6 bases at V and 3 bases at J, leaving 9 bases unmatched. The CDR3 loop spans 15 amino acids. This CDR3 reads CASSPTDRVDYGYTF. The CDR3 nucleotides are TGTGCCAGCAGCCCCACGGACAGGGTCGACTATGGCTACACCTTC.

The genes are TRBV20-1 and TRBJ2-5; D possibly corresponds to TRBD1 (5 bases). Germline V gene lookup returns CDR1 DFQATT and CDR2 SNEGSKA (reference sequence). CDR3 length: 14 residues. The germline V and J ends were trimmed by 1 base and 9 bases, with 18 bases remaining between them. The CDR3 region is CSARGQFLPPAQYF. The CDR3 DNA reads TGCAGTGCTAGAGGACAGTTCCTTCCCCCGGCCCAGTACTTC.

This clonotype has a count of ten or more. The chain joins TRBV12-3 or TRBV12-4 to TRBJ2-5, with D perhaps matching TRBD1 (6 bases). Trimming took off 5 bases at V and 5 bases at J, with 15 bases between the two ends. The CDR3 has 14 residues. The CDR3: CASSPTGSTETQYF. As DNA, the CDR3 is TGTGCCAGCAGTCCTACAGGGTCAACGGAGACCCAGTACTTC.

Ten or more counts support this clonotype. This chain uses TRBV12-3 or TRBV12-4 with TRBJ2-2, with a possible D match to TRBD1 (5 bases). Trimming removed 2 bases at V and 4 bases at J, with 11 bases between. There are 15 residues in the CDR3. The CDR3 region has the DNA TGTGCCAGCAGTTTACAGGGCGTCCCCACCGGGGAGCTGTTTTTT. It yields the protein CASSLQGVPTGELFF.

CDR3 protein: CSARTRIETGELFF. The DNA of the CDR3 is TGCAGTGCTAGGACTAGAATAGAAACCGGGGAGCTGTTTTTT. This chain joins TRBV20-1 and TRBJ2-2; D is possibly TRBD2 (6 bases). Trimming left V 3 bases short and J 5 bases short, with 13 bases between. Germline-derived CDR1 and CDR2 are DFQATT and SNEGSKA (reference sequence). CDR3 size: 14 residues.

This clonotype was seen at least ten times. The chain combines TRBV6-5 with TRBJ2-7; D might be TRBD2 (5 bases). The germline V gene encodes CDR1 MNHEY and CDR2 SVGAGI. Trimming removed 6 bases from V and 2 bases from J, with 11 bases in between. The CDR3 has 13 residues. Here the CDR3 reads CASRSTSPYEQYF. The CDR3 nucleotides read TGTGCCAGCAGGTCCACTAGTCCCTACGAGCAGTACTTC.

This clonotype was counted a few times. The gene calls are TRBV7-6 and TRBJ1-1, with 7 bases fitting TRBD1. CDR3 length: 15 residues. Germline trimming cut 5 bases from V and 2 bases from J; bases unmatched to any gene: 8. Germline V gene data show CDR1 as SGHVS and CDR2 as FNYEAQ. This CDR3 reads CASSLRTGTNTEAFF. CDR3 in DNA: TGTGCCAGCAGCCTCAGGACAGGAACAAACACTGAAGCTTTCTTT.

This clonotype showed up many times. This chain links TRBV7-2 with TRBJ1-5, with no clear D. The germline V gene encodes CDR1 SGHTA and CDR2 FQGNSA. CDR3 size: 12 residues. The V and J ends lost 5 bases and 7 bases respectively, with 9 bases between them. Here the CDR3 reads CASSPAGQPQHF. For the CDR3, the DNA is TGTGCCAGCAGCCCAGCGGGGCAGCCCCAGCATTTT.